What follows is one T cell receptor beta chain and its context. Its antigen remains unidentified. This CDR3 region has 15 residues. V gave up 7 bases and J gave up 0 bases; unmatched junction bases: 7. From germline, CDR1 is MNHEY and CDR2 SVGAGI. The sample is drawn from a study of CD8 T cells in ankylosing spondylitis. Study-level findings and limits: The clones that were linked to disease were reported to be significantly enriched in matched synovial fluid samples from ankylosing spondylitis patients.

Preparation of TCR beta libraries was done by quantitative 5'-RACE with molecular barcodes. Using its own MiXCR run on the 5' RACE reads, TCRdb lists one record per CDR3 protein. The sample lists about 260,000 distinct CDR3 sequences; under 30% were seen once. This sequence originates from a male donor with ankylosing spondylitis or in good health (not recorded which). What was sequenced was blood, either unsorted or a sorted T cell fraction (not recorded which). The gene calls are TRBV6-5 and TRBJ2-7; TRBD2 agrees at 9 bases. CDR3 in DNA: TGTGCCAGCACCTACTTAGCGGGGGACTCCTACGAGCAGTACTTC. Protein sequence: CASTYLAGDSYEQYF.